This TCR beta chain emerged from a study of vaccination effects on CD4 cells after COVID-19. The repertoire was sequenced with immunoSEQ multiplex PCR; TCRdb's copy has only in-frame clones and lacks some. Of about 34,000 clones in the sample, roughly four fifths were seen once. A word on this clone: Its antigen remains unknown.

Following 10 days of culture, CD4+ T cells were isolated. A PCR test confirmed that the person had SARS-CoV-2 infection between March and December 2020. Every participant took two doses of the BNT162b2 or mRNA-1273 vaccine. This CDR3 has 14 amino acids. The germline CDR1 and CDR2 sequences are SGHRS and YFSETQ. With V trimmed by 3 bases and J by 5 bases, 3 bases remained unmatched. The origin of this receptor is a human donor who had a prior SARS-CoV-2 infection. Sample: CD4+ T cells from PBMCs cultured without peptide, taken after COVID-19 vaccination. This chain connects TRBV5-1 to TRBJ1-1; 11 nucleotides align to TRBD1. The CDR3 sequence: CASSWDRGVTEAFF. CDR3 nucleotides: TGCGCCAGCAGCTGGGACAGGGGGGTAACTGAAGCTTTCTTT.